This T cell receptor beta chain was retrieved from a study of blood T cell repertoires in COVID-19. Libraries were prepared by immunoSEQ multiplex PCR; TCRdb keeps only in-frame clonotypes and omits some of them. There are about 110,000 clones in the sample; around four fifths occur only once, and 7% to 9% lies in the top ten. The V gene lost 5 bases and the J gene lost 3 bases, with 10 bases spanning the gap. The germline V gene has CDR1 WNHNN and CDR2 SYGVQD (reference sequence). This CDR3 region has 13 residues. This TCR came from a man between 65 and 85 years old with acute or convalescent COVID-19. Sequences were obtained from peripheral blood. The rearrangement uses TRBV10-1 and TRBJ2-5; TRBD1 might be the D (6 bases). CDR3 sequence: CASSRTVEETQYF. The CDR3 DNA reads TGCGCCAGCAGTCGGACAGTTGAAGAGACCCAGTACTTC.